Sequencing of this T cell receptor beta chain was carried out in a study of vaccination and CD4 T cells after COVID-19. Study-level information: Stimulation of the cells used overlapping spike peptide pools from SARS-CoV-2 and from the common cold coronaviruses HCoV-NL63, HCoV-OC43 and HCoV-229E.

Oncomine TCR Beta short-read sequencing was applied to DNA from cultured CD4+ T cells. Genomic DNA was drawn out of CD4+ T cells grown in culture. From the PCR reads, TCRdb called clonotypes with MiXCR, one entry per CDR3 protein. Here the sample spans roughly 7,000 distinct CDR3 sequences, around a third being singletons. Turning to this clonotype: The antigen is not known.

The CDR3 spans 14 residues. The V end lost 3 bases, the J end lost 1 base, and 10 bases lay between the germline ends. Per the germline V gene, CDR1 is DFQATT and CDR2 is SNEGSKA (reference sequence). Treatment given: 10-day PBMC culture with coronavirus spike peptide pools or control peptides (ViraFEST assay). These CD4+ T cells came from an unexposed donor, sampled before the COVID-19 pandemic (2011-2018). This chain connects TRBV20-1 to TRBJ2-1; D possibly corresponds to TRBD1 (5 bases). The sample was CD4+ T cells from blood, cultured in vitro. The clonotype comes from a human donor in good health. The CDR3 region has the DNA TGCAGTGCTAGGACAGCTTCATCCTACAATGAGCAGTTCTTC. Amino acid sequence: CSARTASSYNEQFF.